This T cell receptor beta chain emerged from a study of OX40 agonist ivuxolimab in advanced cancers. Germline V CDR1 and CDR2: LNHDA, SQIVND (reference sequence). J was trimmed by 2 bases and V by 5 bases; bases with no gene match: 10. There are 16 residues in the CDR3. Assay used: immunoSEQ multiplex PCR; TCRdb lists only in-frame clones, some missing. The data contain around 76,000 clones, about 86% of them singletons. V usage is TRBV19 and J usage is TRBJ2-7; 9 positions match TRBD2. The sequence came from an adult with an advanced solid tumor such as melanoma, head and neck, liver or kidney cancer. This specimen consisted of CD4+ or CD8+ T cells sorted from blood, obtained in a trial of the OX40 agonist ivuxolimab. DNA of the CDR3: TGTGCCAGTAGTCTAAATCCTAGCGGGGCCCCCTACGAGCAGTACTTC. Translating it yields CASSLNPSGAPYEQYF.